A single sample is the source of the 25 T cell receptor beta chains below, sequenced in a study of T cell changes during pregnancy in multiple sclerosis. Clones were read by immunoSEQ multiplex PCR, and TCRdb kept only the in-frame ones, dropping some. The data contain more than 100,000 clones, around nine tenths of them singletons. The sample was peripheral blood, taken after pregnancy. These TCRs come from a female donor with multiple sclerosis, enrolled in a pregnancy study.

The chain uses TRBV7-3 and TRBJ2-3, with D perhaps TRBD2 (6 bases). The CDR3 length is 15 residues. Trimming pared 5 bases from V and 4 bases from J, leaving 16 bases between. The germline CDR1 and CDR2 sequences are SGHTA and FQGTGA. CDR3: CASSEAGAGADTQYF. The DNA of the CDR3 is TGTGCCAGCAGCGAAGCGGGCGCCGGGGCAGATACGCAGTATTTT.

The V and J genes are TRBV5-1 and TRBJ1-3; 10 nucleotides line up with TRBD1. The CDR3 is 17 residues long. CDR1 is SGHRS and CDR2 is YFSETQ in the germline V gene. V lost 1 base and J lost 4; bases outside the gene matches: 8. The CDR3 DNA is TGCGCCAGCAGCTTGCCGGGACAGGGGCCGAAGGGAAACACCATATATTTT. This sequence encodes CASSLPGQGPKGNTIYF.

This chain joins TRBV2 and TRBJ2-1; D may be TRBD2 (6 bases). The CDR3 spans 13 residues. Germline-derived CDR1 and CDR2 are SNHLY and FYNNEI. V was shortened by 3 bases and J by 10 bases, with 13 bases between the two germline ends. CDR3 sequence (DNA): TGTGCCAGCAGTGATTTGGGGGGATTCGAGCAGTTCTTC. Translating gives CASSDLGGFEQFF. Full variable domain (missing parts from reference TRBV2 and TRBJ2-1): EPEVTQTPSHQVTQMGQEVILRCVPISNHLYFYWYRQILGQKVEFLVSFYNNEISEKSEIFDDQFSVERPDGSNFTLKIRSTKLEDSAMYFCASSDLGGFEQFFGPGTRLTVL.

The DNA of the CDR3 is TGTGCCAGCAGCGGGGTGAGCCAGGGGGCGTATGGCTACACCTTC. It yields the protein CASSGVSQGAYGYTF. V and J are TRBV19 and TRBJ1-2, with 8 bases fitting TRBD1. Germline-derived CDR1 and CDR2 are LNHDA and SQIVND (reference sequence). With V trimmed by 9 bases and J by 5 bases, 14 bases remained unmatched. CDR3 length: 15 amino acids. Full variable domain (outside the CDR3, taken from reference TRBV19 and TRBJ1-2): DGGITQSPKYLFRKEGQNVTLSCEQNLNHDAMYWYRQDPGQGLRLIYYSQIVNDFQKGDIAEGYSVSREKKESFPLTVTSAQKNPTAFYLCASSGVSQGAYGYTFGSGTRLTVV.

This sequence joins TRBV10-3 and TRBJ2-2; no definite D call. Trimming pared 10 bases from V and 1 base from J, leaving 4 bases between. The germline V gene encodes CDR1 ENHRY and CDR2 SYGVKD. The CDR3 extends over 11 amino acids. The CDR3 bases are TGTGCCACCGGGAACACCGGGGAGCTGTTTTTT. This gives the protein CATGNTGELFF.

This chain uses TRBV27 with TRBJ2-5; 8 nucleotides agree with TRBD1. Germline loops: CDR1 MNHEY, CDR2 SMNVEV (reference sequence). The CDR3 is made up of 16 amino acids. V lost 5 bases, J lost 0 bases, and 8 bases stayed unmatched. CDR3 residues: CASSQRTGPYQETQYF. CDR3 DNA: TGTGCCAGCAGTCAGCGGACAGGGCCGTACCAAGAGACCCAGTACTTC.

This sequence joins TRBV9 and TRBJ2-5, with a possible D match to TRBD1 (6 bases). V was cut by 4 bases and J by 5 bases, with 15 bases left in between. This CDR3 has 14 residues. Germline V gene sequence: CDR1 SGDLS, CDR2 YYNGEE. The CDR3 coding sequence is TGTGCCAGCAGCTCGGGTCCTAGGGGGGAGACCCAGTACTTC. Amino acid sequence: CASSSGPRGETQYF. The whole variable domain, remainder taken from reference TRBV9 and TRBJ2-5, is DSGVTQTPKHLITATGQRVTLRCSPRSGDLSVYWYQQSLDQGLQFLIQYYNGEERAKGNILERFSAQQFPDLHSELNLSSLELGDSALYFCASSSGPRGETQYFGPGTRLLVL.

The chain combines TRBV4-1 with TRBJ1-1; D not certain. This CDR3 is built from 17 residues. CDR1 and CDR2 (germline): MGHRA, YSYEKL. With 4 bases removed from V and 0 bases from J, the gap between germline ends came to 18 bases. In DNA form, the CDR3 reads TGCGCCAGCAGCCCCAGTGTCACGCGGGGATTGAACACTGAAGCTTTCTTT. Translating gives CASSPSVTRGLNTEAFF.

J is TRBJ2-1 and V is TRBV19, with D maybe TRBD2 (6 bases). The CDR3 is 15 residues long. Trimming shortened V by 6 bases and J by 5 bases, and 17 bases separated the two germline ends. Germline V CDR1 and CDR2: LNHDA, SQIVND (reference sequence). CDR3 DNA sequence: TGTGCCAGTAGGCCGGGACTCGCCTACAACAATGAGCAGTTCTTC. It yields the protein CASRPGLAYNNEQFF.

This chain uses TRBV2 with TRBJ1-1, with D possibly TRBD1 on 6 matching bases. The CDR3 contains 12 residues. Trimming shortened V by 11 bases and J by 3 bases, and 13 bases separated the two germline ends. Germline V gene sequence: CDR1 SNHLY, CDR2 FYNNEI. In DNA, the CDR3 is TGTGCCGGACAAGGGGGTTACACTGAAGCTTTCTTT. Protein product: CAGQGGYTEAFF.

This clone was detected once. The V gene is TRBV10-3, the J gene TRBJ1-4, with 7 bases lining up with TRBD1. This CDR3 is built from 15 residues. With 6 bases clipped from V and 8 bases from J, the junction kept 12 bases outside the gene matches. In germline, CDR1 is ENHRY, CDR2 SYGVKD. Here the CDR3 DNA reads TGTGCCATCAGCAACCTCGGACAGGCCGGAGAAAAACTGTTTTTT. Residues: CAISNLGQAGEKLFF.

This clone was counted a few times. The genes are TRBV4-2 and TRBJ1-2; perhaps TRBD1 as D (6 bases). This CDR3 spans 11 amino acids. Germline CDR1 LGHNA, CDR2 YNFKEQ. Trimming pared 6 bases from V and 7 bases from J, leaving 9 bases between. In DNA form, the CDR3 reads TGTGCCAGCAGTAGCAGGGGTGGCTACACCTTC. Its translation is CASSSRGGYTF.

This rearrangement joins TRBV4-2 to TRBJ2-7; TRBD1 agrees at 9 bases. The CDR3 totals 17 residues. Germline V gene data show CDR1 as LGHNA and CDR2 as YNFKEQ. V shed 1 base, J shed 6 bases, and the junction held 13 bases outside the gene matches. CDR3 sequence reads: CASSQVMGPGQGFEQYF. Here the CDR3 DNA reads TGTGCCAGCAGCCAAGTGATGGGACCGGGACAGGGTTTCGAGCAGTACTTC.

The chain joins TRBV7-9 to TRBJ1-1; 9 nucleotides agree with TRBD1. CDR3 length: 15 residues. With V trimmed by 3 bases and J by 1 base, 3 bases remained unmatched. Germline V lookup: CDR1 SEHNR, CDR2 FQNEAQ (reference sequence). CDR3 residues: CASSLGQGQNTEAFF. The CDR3 DNA sequence: TGTGCCAGCAGCTTGGGACAGGGCCAGAACACTGAAGCTTTCTTT.

V gene TRBV6-6 combines with J gene TRBJ1-5; 10 nucleotides match TRBD1. The V and J ends lost 6 bases and 1 base, in that order; junction bases with no gene match: 6. Germline lookup yields CDR1 MNHNY and CDR2 SVGAGI (reference sequence). The CDR3 covers 16 residues. CDR3 DNA: TGTGCCAGCAGCCCGGGGACAGGGGAAAGCAATCAGCCCCAGCATTTT. It translates to CASSPGTGESNQPQHF.

This clone was recorded once. V gene TRBV18 combines with J gene TRBJ1-6, with 9 bases matching TRBD1. From germline, CDR1 is KGHSH and CDR2 LQKENI. The length of the CDR3 is 18 residues. Trimming at V came to 3 bases and at J to 10 bases, leaving 16 bases not matched to a gene. CDR3 residues: CASSPLPDAGTGQSPLHF. The CDR3 coding sequence is TGTGCCAGCTCACCCCTCCCAGACGCGGGGACAGGGCAATCACCCCTCCACTTT.

The CDR3 DNA reads TGTGCCAGCAGCGCAGGGCGCGGCTACACCTTC. Its protein product is CASSAGRGYTF. The chain is built from TRBV6-4 and TRBJ1-2; D might be TRBD1 (5 bases). Germline V gives CDR1 MRHNA, CDR2 SNTAGT. This CDR3 comprises 11 residues. V was pared by 6 bases and J by 8 bases, with 10 bases between.

The CDR3 is CASTRQGANTEAFF. CDR3 DNA: TGTGCCAGCACTAGACAGGGGGCTAACACTGAAGCTTTCTTT. The chain has TRBV6-6 and TRBJ1-1; TRBD1 matches at 10 bases. Trimming cost V 7 bases and J 2 bases; bases outside gene matches: 4. Per the germline V gene, CDR1 is MNHNY and CDR2 is SVGAGI (reference sequence). The CDR3 covers 14 residues.

The chain employs TRBV15 and TRBJ2-7; the D gene is possibly TRBD1 (6 bases). The CDR3 runs 14 residues. Germline V gene data show CDR1 as LNHNV and CDR2 as YYDKDF (reference sequence). V lost 2 bases and J lost 3, with 11 bases in between. Written as DNA, the CDR3 is TGTGCCACCAGCAGAACAGGGTTGAACTACGAGCAGTACTTC. Its translation: CATSRTGLNYEQYF.

Only a few counts were recorded for this clone. The chain employs TRBV25-1 and TRBJ1-2; 11 bases line up with TRBD1. The CDR3 contains 16 residues. The germline CDR1 and CDR2 sequences are MGHDK and SYGVNS. After removal of 1 base from V and 6 bases from J, the junction contained 7 bases not matched to a gene. The DNA of the CDR3 is TGTGCCAGCAGTGAATCAGGGACAGGGGGAATCGATGGCTACACCTTC. This codes for CASSESGTGGIDGYTF.

CDR3 nucleotides: TGTGCCAGCACCCCTGGGGGGGTCCCAAGACCTAACTATGGCTACACCTTC. Its protein product is CASTPGGVPRPNYGYTF. The chain recombines TRBV9 with TRBJ1-2; TRBD1 is a possible D gene (5 bases). The CDR3 consists of 17 residues. Germline V gives CDR1 SGDLS, CDR2 YYNGEE. V shed 6 bases and J shed 0 bases, with 21 bases lying between them.

The rearrangement uses TRBV28 and TRBJ1-2; 9 bases match TRBD1. With 6 bases clipped from V and 5 bases from J, the junction kept 7 bases outside the gene matches. Germline lookup yields CDR1 MDHEN and CDR2 SYDVKM. CDR3 length: 14 amino acids. CDR3 sequence reads: CASRMPGQGYGYTF. In DNA, the CDR3 is TGTGCCAGCAGAATGCCGGGACAGGGTTATGGCTACACCTTC.

The chain uses TRBV19 and TRBJ2-1; 14 nucleotides align to TRBD2. V dropped 5 bases and J dropped 7; count of bases not matched to a gene: 4. The CDR3 extends over 15 amino acids. Germline V gives CDR1 LNHDA, CDR2 SQIVND (reference sequence). For the CDR3, the DNA is TGTGCCAGTAGTCGGACTAGCGGGGGGCGGAATGAGCAGTTCTTC. Translating gives CASSRTSGGRNEQFF.

Regarding this clone: A read error may account for a junction end that differs from germline. The J gene is TRBJ2-7, the V gene TRBV4-2; D possibly corresponds to TRBD1 (5 bases). The CDR3 length is 14 residues. CDR1 is LGHNA and CDR2 is YNFKEQ in the germline V gene. CDR3 amino acids: CASSQGPGNYGQYF. The CDR3 nucleotides read TGTGCCAGCAGCCAAGGGCCAGGGAACTACGGGCAGTACTTC.

V is TRBV27 and J is TRBJ2-7; 8 bases agree with TRBD2. This CDR3 has 15 amino acids. After removal of 4 bases from V and 1 base from J, the junction contained 6 bases not matched to a gene. Germline CDR1 and CDR2: MNHEY and SMNVEV (reference sequence). CDR3 residues: CASSYSGDSSYEQYF. The CDR3 DNA reads TGTGCCAGCAGTTATAGCGGGGACTCATCCTACGAGCAGTACTTC.